This TCR beta chain was sequenced in a study of beta chain features in type 1 diabetes. General observations from the study: Shortening that was moderate but significant affected the TCRB CDR3s of Type 1 diabetes patients in all four CD4+ subsets. High TCR expression in some cells could lead to their over-representation in cDNA sequencing.

Turning to this clone: Its antigen remains unknown. The same CDR3 also results from other DNA sequences found in this sample.

V lost 3 bases and J 1 base, leaving 6 bases between the germline ends. Germline-derived CDR1 and CDR2 are SGHTA and FQGNSA. The CDR3 sequence is 14 residues long. Donors contributed one heparinised blood draw apiece, averaging about 116 mL. What was sequenced were expressed TCRB transcripts, since all of the isolated RNA had been reverse transcribed. Repertoires were generated with immunoSEQ multiplex PCR, while TCRdb's copy carries only in-frame clones and drops some. The sample lists around 100,000 clones; approximately 30% were seen once. The material sequenced was central memory CD4+ T cells from blood. The receptor was isolated from a young woman with type 1 diabetes. The rearrangement joins TRBV7-2 to TRBJ2-2; tentative D call: TRBD2 (6 bases). CDR3 in amino acids: CASSFGGNTGELFF. CDR3 sequence (DNA): TGTGCCAGCAGCTTCGGGGGGAACACCGGGGAGCTGTTTTTT.